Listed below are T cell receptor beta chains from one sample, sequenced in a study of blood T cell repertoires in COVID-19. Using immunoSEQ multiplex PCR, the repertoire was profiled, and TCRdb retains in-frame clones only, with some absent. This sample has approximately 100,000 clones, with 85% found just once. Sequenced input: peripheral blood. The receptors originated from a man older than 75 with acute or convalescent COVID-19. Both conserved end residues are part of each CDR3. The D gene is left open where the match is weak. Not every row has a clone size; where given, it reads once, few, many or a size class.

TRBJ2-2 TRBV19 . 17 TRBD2 TGTGCCAGTAGTATAGGGGCTAGCGGGCTAAACACCGGGGAGCTGTTTTTT CASSIGASGLNTGELFF
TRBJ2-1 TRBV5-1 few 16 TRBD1 TGCGCCAGCAGCGTAACCGGGACAGGGGGAGGGAATGAGCAGTTCTTC CASSVTGTGGGNEQFF
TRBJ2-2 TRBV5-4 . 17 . TGTGCCAGCAGCTCCTTCCAGGGCGGGATCGGGCCCGGGGAGCTGTTTTTT CASSSFQGGIGPGELFF
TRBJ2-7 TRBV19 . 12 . TGTGCCAGTAGTATCTCTAGTAGGGAGCAGTACTTC CASSISSREQYF
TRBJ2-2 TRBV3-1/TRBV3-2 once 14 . TGTGCCAGCAGGGCCAGGGAGGACACCGGGGAGCTGTTTTTT CASRAREDTGELFF
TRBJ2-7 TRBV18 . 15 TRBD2 TGTGCCAGCTCACCACCTGCCAGGGAGGGGTACGAGCAGTACTTC CASSPPAREGYEQYF
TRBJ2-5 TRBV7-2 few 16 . TGTGCCAGCAGCTCTCCGCTTCGGGGGGCAGGGGAGACCCAGTACTTC CASSSPLRGAGETQYF
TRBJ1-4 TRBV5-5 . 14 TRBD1 TGTGCCAGCAGCATGACAGGGACTAATGAAAAACTGTTTTTT CASSMTGTNEKLFF
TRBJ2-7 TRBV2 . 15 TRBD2 TGTGCCAGCAGGTTTCTAGCGGGAGAAAACTACGAGCAGTACTTC CASRFLAGENYEQYF
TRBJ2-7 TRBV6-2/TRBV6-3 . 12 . TGTGCCAGCAGCCAGAGTCGAGGCGAGCAGTACTTC CASSQSRGEQYF
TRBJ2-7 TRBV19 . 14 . TGTGCCAGTAGGAGGGACACACCCCCCTACGAGCAGTACTTC CASRRDTPPYEQYF
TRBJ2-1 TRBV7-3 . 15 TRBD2 TGTGCCAGCACCCATAGCGGGAGGAACCGAGATGAGCAGTTCTTC CASTHSGRNRDEQFF
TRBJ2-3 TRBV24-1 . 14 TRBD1 TGTGCCACCACCAAGACAGGGGGGGAAGATACGCAGTATTTT CATTKTGGEDTQYF
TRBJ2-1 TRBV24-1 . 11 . TGTGCCACCAGTGCCAATAATGAGCAGTTCTTC CATSANNEQFF
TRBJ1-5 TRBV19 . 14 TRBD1 TGTGCCGAAGACAGGGAAGGGCCCAGTCAGCCCCAGCATTTT CAEDREGPSQPQHF
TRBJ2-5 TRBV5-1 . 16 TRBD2 TGCGCCAGCAGCAACCCACAACTAGCGGGACAAGAGACCCAGTACTTC CASSNPQLAGQETQYF
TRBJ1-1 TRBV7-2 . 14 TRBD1 TGTGCCAGCAGCCCAACAGGGACAGGGGGTAAAGCTTTCTTT CASSPTGTGGKAFF
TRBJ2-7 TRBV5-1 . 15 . TGCGCCAGCAGCTTGGTTCAGGGAAGCTCCTACGAGCAGTACTTC CASSLVQGSSYEQYF